Presented here are 10 T cell receptor beta chains from one specimen sequenced in a study of blood T cell repertoires in COVID-19. Only in-frame clones appear in the TCRdb table, and some are missing; sequencing was by immunoSEQ multiplex PCR. The data contain approximately 89,000 clones, 85% to 95% of them singletons. The specimen was peripheral blood. These TCRs come from an older woman with active COVID-19.

This chain joins TRBV12-5 and TRBJ1-6; 8 bases line up with TRBD1. Germline CDR1 reads LGHNT; CDR2 reads FRNRAP. Losses at the gene ends were 0 bases for V and 7 bases for J; bases not matched to a gene: 8. This CDR3 region has 17 residues. This CDR3 reads CASGLVYQGATNSPLHF. The CDR3 coding sequence is TGTGCTAGTGGTTTGGTATATCAGGGGGCGACGAATTCACCCCTCCACTTT.

The V gene is TRBV10-3, the J gene TRBJ2-5, with TRBD1 matching 7 bases. The V and J ends lost 3 bases and 4 bases, in that order; junction bases with no gene match: 5. Germline CDR1 ENHRY, CDR2 SYGVKD. This CDR3 comprises 14 residues. The CDR3 protein is CAISEATGRETQYF. CDR3 nucleotide sequence: TGTGCCATCAGTGAAGCGACAGGGAGAGAGACCCAGTACTTC.

V usage is TRBV10-1 and J usage is TRBJ2-1; unclear D gene. V was clipped by 3 bases and J by 9 bases, with 6 bases between them. CDR1 is WNHNN, CDR2 SYGVQD, per germline (reference sequence). The CDR3 consists of 11 residues. The CDR3 DNA reads TGCGCCAGCAGTGAACTCGGTGAGCAGTTCTTC. It yields the protein CASSELGEQFF.

The chain has TRBV24-1 and TRBJ2-5, with TRBD1 matching over 9 bases. From germline, CDR1 is KGHDR and CDR2 SFDVKD. The CDR3 has 15 amino acids. The trim removed 4 bases at V and 5 bases at J, leaving 7 bases unmatched. The CDR3 sequence: CATSDPGQGRETQYF. In nucleotides, the CDR3 is TGTGCCACCAGTGACCCGGGACAGGGTCGGGAGACCCAGTACTTC.

The CDR3 here is CASSPSLSSGGFGEQFF. The CDR3 bases are TGTGCCAGCAGCCCCAGCCTATCCAGCGGGGGTTTCGGGGAGCAGTTCTTC. The chain links TRBV7-7 to TRBJ2-1, with 8 bases fitting TRBD2. CDR3 length: 17 amino acids. The V gene end was trimmed by 5 bases and the J gene end by 10 bases; junction bases not matched to a gene: 19. The germline V gene encodes CDR1 SSHAT and CDR2 FNYEAQ (reference sequence).

This sequence joins TRBV5-1 and TRBJ1-1, with D possibly being TRBD1 (6 bases). The CDR3 has 14 residues. The V gene lost 0 bases and the J gene lost 1 base, with 7 bases spanning the gap. Germline V gene lookup returns CDR1 SGHRS and CDR2 YFSETQ. CDR3 sequence (DNA): TGCGCCAGCAGCTTGGGACAGGCGAACACTGAAGCTTTCTTT. Translating gives CASSLGQANTEAFF.

The genes are TRBV12-3 or TRBV12-4 and TRBJ1-1; D is unresolved. The CDR3 is 10 amino acids. Trimming stripped 6 bases from V and 5 bases from J, with 4 bases between. The CDR3 sequence is CASSGTEAFF. CDR3 bases: TGTGCCAGCAGCGGTACTGAAGCTTTCTTT.

This sequence joins TRBV19 and TRBJ1-5; 12 positions agree with TRBD1. V was pared by 8 bases and J by 6 bases, with 5 bases of the junction left unmatched. This CDR3 comprises 14 residues. Germline CDR1 is LNHDA and CDR2 is SQIVND (reference sequence). CDR3 protein: CASSGTGGLQPQHF. The CDR3 nucleotides are TGTGCCAGTTCCGGGACAGGGGGCCTTCAGCCCCAGCATTTT.

The chain is built from TRBV18 and TRBJ2-4; 14 bases are shared with TRBD2. The V segment lost 2 bases and the J segment 1 base; nucleotides outside the gene matches: 7. The length of the CDR3 is 19 residues. Germline loops: CDR1 KGHSH, CDR2 LQKENI. DNA for the CDR3: TGTGCCAGCTCACCAGTTGGGACTAGCGGGAGTAGGGCCAAAAACATTCAGTACTTC. This gives the protein CASSPVGTSGSRAKNIQYF. Using reference TRBV18 and TRBJ2-4 for the parts outside the CDR3, the full variable domain is NAGVMQNPRHLVRRRGQEARLRCSPMKGHSHVYWYRQLPEEGLKFMVYLQKENIIDESGMPKERFSAEFPKEGPSILRIQQVVRGDSAAYFCASSPVGTSGSRAKNIQYFGAGTRLSVL.

This clone was observed once. V gene TRBV9 combines with J gene TRBJ2-3, with 9 bases fitting TRBD2. V shed 3 bases, J shed 4 bases, and the junction held 6 bases outside the gene matches. The CDR3 is made up of 15 amino acids. Germline V gene lookup returns CDR1 SGDLS and CDR2 YYNGEE. Here the CDR3 reads CASSGSGRGADTQYF. The CDR3 DNA sequence: TGTGCCAGCAGCGGTAGCGGGAGAGGAGCAGATACGCAGTATTTT.